This T cell receptor beta chain was documented in a study of shared clonotypes between healthy human individuals. General observations from the study: A reduction in generation probabilities was seen for non-shared clonotypes relative to those shared by all four donors. Generally, naive subsets (rather than memory subsets) showed larger estimated richness.

Splitting of CD4+ cells produced CD45RA+ naive and CD45RA-negative memory subsets. Trimming took 5 bases from V and 5 from J; bases not matched to a gene: 4. This CDR3 comprises 13 residues. The V gene's germline CDR1 is SGHRS and CDR2 YFSETQ. Original processing methods: Quality scores were absent from the junction-only immunoSEQ sequences, so filtering differed. Sequenced by immunoSEQ multiplex PCR; TCRdb stores in-frame clones only, minus some. That table is the source of V, J and clone size, and D and trimming were worked out from the DNA. This sample has roughly 1.4 million clones; approximately 98.5% occur once, and the top ten carry about 0.4%. Regarding this clone: Antigen: not known.

The rearrangement joins TRBV5-1 to TRBJ2-3, with 8 bases aligning to TRBD2. This TCR was sampled from a man aged 25-40 years in good health. The material sequenced was naive CD4+ T cells sorted from blood. Subset indicated: CD45RA+ positively selected. The CDR3 spells CASSLLAGDTQYF. In DNA, the CDR3 is TGCGCCAGCAGTTTGCTAGCGGGAGATACGCAGTATTTT. Full variable domain (remainder filled in from reference TRBV5-1 and TRBJ2-3): KAGVTQTPRYLIKTRGQQVTLSCSPISGHRSVSWYQQTPGQGLQFLFEYFSETQRNKGNFPGRFSGRQFSNSRSEMNVSTLELGDSALYLCASSLLAGDTQYFGPGTRLTVL.